This record looks at one T cell receptor beta chain sequence and its context. As yet, its antigen is unknown. TCRdb processed the 5' RACE reads anew with MiXCR; each CDR3 protein has one entry. There are around 100,000 distinct CDR3 sequences in the sample; around 5.5% occur only once, and about 38% lies in the top ten. This entry comes from a study of T cells after yellow fever vaccination. The wider study: When fractions had low cell numbers, they were prepared with SMART-Seq v4 Ultra Low Input. Study findings and constraints: Abundant clonotypes from the bulk population could get into FACS-sorted repertoires as contaminants. Detected again after the booster were most primary-vaccination clones, at 95% to 98% CD4 and 80% to 90% CD8.

The CDR3 covers 15 residues. With V trimmed by 2 bases and J by 5 bases, 6 bases remained unmatched. Germline V CDR1 and CDR2: SGHNT, YYREEE (reference sequence). The chain joins TRBV5-4 to TRBJ1-1; TRBD1 matches 10 bases. Specimen: CD8+ T cells sorted from PBMCs, collected 10 days after the yellow fever booster vaccination. The clonotype was recovered from a young man who received the YFV17D yellow fever vaccine. CDR3 nucleotides: TGTGCCAGCAGCTTCGGGACAGGGGTTTTTACTGAAGCTTTCTTT. This translates into CASSFGTGVFTEAFF.